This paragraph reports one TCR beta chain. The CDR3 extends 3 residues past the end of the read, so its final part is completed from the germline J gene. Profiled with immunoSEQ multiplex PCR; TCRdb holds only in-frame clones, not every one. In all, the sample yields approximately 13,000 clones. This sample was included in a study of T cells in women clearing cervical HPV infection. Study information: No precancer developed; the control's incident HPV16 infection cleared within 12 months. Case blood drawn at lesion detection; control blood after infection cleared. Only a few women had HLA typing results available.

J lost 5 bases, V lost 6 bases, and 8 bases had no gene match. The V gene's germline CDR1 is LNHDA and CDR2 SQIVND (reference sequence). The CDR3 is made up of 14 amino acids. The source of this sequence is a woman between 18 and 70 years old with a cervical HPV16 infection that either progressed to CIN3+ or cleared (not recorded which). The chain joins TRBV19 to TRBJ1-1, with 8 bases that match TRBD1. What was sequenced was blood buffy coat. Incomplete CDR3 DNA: TGTGCCAGTAGACGGACAGGGCGAGAGACTGAA. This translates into CASRRTGRETE. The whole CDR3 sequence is CASRRTGRETEAFF.